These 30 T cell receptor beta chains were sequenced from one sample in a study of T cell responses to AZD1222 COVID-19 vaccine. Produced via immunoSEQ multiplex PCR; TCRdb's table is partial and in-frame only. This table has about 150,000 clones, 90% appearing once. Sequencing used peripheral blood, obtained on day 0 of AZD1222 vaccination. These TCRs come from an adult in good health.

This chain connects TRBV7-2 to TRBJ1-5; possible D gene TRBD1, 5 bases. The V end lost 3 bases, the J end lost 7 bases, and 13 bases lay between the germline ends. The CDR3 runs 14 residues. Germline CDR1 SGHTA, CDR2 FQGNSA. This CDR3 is CASSFRDGGQPQHF. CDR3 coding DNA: TGTGCCAGCAGCTTTCGGGATGGGGGACAGCCCCAGCATTTT.

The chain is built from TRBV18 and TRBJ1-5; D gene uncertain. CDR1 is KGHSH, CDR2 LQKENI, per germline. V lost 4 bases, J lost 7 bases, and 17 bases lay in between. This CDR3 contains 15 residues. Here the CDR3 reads CASSLGGSLTQPQHF. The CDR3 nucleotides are TGTGCCAGCTCACTGGGAGGTAGCCTCACCCAGCCCCAGCATTTT. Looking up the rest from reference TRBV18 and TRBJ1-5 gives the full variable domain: NAGVMQNPRHLVRRRGQEARLRCSPMKGHSHVYWYRQLPEEGLKFMVYLQKENIIDESGMPKERFSAEFPKEGPSILRIQQVVRGDSAAYFCASSLGGSLTQPQHFGDGTRLSIL.

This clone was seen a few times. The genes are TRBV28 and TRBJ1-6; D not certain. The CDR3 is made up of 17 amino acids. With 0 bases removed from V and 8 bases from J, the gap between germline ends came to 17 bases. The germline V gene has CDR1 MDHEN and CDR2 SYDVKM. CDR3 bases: TGTGCCAGCAGTTTATGGATACGGGGTAAGGGCCATTCACCCCTCCACTTT. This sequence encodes CASSLWIRGKGHSPLHF.

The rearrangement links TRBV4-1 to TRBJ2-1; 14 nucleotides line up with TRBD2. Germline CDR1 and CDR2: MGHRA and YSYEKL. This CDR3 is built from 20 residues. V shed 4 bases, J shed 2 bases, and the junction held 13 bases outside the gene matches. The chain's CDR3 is CASSLSEGTSGSRTYNEQFF. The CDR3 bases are TGCGCCAGCAGCCTAAGCGAGGGGACTAGCGGGAGTAGGACCTACAATGAGCAGTTCTTC.

CDR3 amino acids: CAWSVLGRAFF. The CDR3 DNA sequence: TGTGCCTGGAGTGTACTGGGGCGAGCTTTCTTT. This chain uses TRBV30 with TRBJ1-1; a possible D gene is TRBD1 (5 bases). This CDR3 has 11 amino acids. Germline V lookup: CDR1 GTSNPN, CDR2 SVGIG (reference sequence). V lost 0 bases and J 10 bases, leaving 9 bases between the germline ends.

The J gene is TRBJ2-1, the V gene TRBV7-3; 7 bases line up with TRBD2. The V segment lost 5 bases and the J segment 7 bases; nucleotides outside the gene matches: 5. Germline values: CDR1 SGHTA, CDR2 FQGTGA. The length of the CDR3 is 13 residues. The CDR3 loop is CASSHAGGNEQFF. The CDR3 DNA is TGTGCCAGCAGCCACGCCGGGGGGAATGAGCAGTTCTTC. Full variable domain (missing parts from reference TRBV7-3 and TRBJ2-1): GAGVSQTPSNKVTEKGKYVELRCDPISGHTALYWYRQSLGQGPEFLIYFQGTGAADDSGLPNDRFFAVRPEGSVSTLKIQRTERGDSAVYLCASSHAGGNEQFFGPGTRLTVL.

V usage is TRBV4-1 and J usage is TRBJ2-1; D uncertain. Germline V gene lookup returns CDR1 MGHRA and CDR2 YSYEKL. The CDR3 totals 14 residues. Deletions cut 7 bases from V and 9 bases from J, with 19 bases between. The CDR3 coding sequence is TGCGCCAGCAATACACCCCAAAATCCTCGTGAGCAGTTCTTC. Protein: CASNTPQNPREQFF.

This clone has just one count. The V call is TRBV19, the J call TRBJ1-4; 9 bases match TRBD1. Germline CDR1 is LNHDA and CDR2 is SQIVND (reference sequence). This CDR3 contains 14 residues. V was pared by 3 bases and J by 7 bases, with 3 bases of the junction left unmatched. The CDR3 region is CASSMGQGSEKLFF. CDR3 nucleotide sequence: TGTGCCAGTAGTATGGGACAGGGCTCTGAAAAACTGTTTTTT.

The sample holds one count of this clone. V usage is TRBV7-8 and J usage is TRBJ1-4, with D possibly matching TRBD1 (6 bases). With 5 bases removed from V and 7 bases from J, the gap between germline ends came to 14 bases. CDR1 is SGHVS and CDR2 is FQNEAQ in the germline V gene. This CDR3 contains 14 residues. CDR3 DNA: TGTGCCAGCAGCCGTGACAGGAGAAGTGAAAAACTGTTTTTT. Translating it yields CASSRDRRSEKLFF.

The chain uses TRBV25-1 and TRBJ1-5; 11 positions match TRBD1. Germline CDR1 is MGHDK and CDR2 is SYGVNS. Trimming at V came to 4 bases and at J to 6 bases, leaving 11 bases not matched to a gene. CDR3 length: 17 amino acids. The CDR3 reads CASSGAGDRGTSQPQHF. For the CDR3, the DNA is TGTGCCAGCAGTGGGGCGGGGGACAGGGGGACGAGTCAGCCCCAGCATTTT.

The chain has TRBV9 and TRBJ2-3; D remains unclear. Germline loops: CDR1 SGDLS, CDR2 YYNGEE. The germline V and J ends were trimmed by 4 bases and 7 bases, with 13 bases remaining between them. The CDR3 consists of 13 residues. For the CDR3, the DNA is TGTGCCAGCAGCCCCAACTACTTGTATACGCAGTATTTT. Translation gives CASSPNYLYTQYF.

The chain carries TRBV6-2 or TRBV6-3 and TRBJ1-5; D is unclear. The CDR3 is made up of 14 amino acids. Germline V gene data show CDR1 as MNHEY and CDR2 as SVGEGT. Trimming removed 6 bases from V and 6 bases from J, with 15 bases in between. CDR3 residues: CASSSAEWSQPQHF. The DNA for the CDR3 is TGTGCCAGCAGCTCCGCGGAGTGGAGTCAGCCCCAGCATTTT.

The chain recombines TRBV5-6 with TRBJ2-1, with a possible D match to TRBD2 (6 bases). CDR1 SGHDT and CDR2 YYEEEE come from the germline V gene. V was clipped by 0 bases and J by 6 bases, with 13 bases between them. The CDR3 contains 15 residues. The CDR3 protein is CASSLAGLGGNEQFF. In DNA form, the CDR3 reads TGTGCCAGCAGCTTGGCCGGGTTGGGGGGCAATGAGCAGTTCTTC.

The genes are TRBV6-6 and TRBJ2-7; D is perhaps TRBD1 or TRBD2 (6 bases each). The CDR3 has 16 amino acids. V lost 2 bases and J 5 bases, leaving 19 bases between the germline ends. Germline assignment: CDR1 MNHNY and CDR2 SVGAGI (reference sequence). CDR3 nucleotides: TGTGCCAGCAGTTACGGGCGGCTGGCGGGACACGACGAGCAGTACTTC. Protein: CASSYGRLAGHDEQYF.

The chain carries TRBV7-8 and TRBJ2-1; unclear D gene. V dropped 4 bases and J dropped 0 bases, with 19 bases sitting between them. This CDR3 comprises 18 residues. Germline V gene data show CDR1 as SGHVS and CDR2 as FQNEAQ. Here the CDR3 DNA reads TGTGCCAGCAGCTCGGGCCTCGTACGAATAAACTCCTACAATGAGCAGTTCTTC. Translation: CASSSGLVRINSYNEQFF. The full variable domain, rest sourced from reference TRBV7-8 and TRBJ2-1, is GAGVSQSPRYKVAKRGQDVALRCDPISGHVSLFWYQQALGQGPEFLTYFQNEAQLDKSGLPSDRFFAERPEGSVSTLKIQRTQQEDSAVYLCASSSGLVRINSYNEQFFGPGTRLTVL.

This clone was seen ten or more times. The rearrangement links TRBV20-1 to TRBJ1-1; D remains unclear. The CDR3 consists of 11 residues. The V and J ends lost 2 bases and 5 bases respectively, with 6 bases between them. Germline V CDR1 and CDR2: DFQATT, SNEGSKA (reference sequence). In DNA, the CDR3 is TGCAGTGCTAGAAAGGGAACTGAAGCTTTCTTT. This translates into CSARKGTEAFF.

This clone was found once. CDR3 sequence reads: CASSSPRGAKNIQYF. As DNA, the CDR3 is TGTGCCAGCAGTTCCCCTAGGGGGGCCAAAAACATTCAGTACTTC. This rearrangement joins TRBV27 to TRBJ2-4; possible D gene TRBD1, 6 bases. Germline CDR1 MNHEY, CDR2 SMNVEV (reference sequence). The ends were cut back, 4 bases at V and 1 base at J, with 11 bases in the middle. CDR3 length equals 15 residues.

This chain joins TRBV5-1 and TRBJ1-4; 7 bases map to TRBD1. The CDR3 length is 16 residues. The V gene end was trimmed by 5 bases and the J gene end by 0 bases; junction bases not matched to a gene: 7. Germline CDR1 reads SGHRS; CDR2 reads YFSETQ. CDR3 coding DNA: TGCGCCAGCAGTCCGGGACAGTTGTCAACTAATGAAAAACTGTTTTTT. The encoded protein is CASSPGQLSTNEKLFF.

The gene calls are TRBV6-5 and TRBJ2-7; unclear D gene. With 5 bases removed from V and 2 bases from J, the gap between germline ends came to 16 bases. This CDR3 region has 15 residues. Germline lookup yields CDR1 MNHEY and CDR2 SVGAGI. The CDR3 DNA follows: TGTGCCAGCAGTCCGGCCCCCGCCGTTCCCTACGAGCAGTACTTC. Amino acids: CASSPAPAVPYEQYF.

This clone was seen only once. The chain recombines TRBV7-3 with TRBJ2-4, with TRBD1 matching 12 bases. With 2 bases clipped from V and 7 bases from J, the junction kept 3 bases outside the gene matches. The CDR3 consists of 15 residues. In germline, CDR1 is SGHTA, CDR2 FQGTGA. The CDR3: CASSLSGQGANIQYF. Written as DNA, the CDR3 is TGTGCCAGCAGCTTATCGGGACAGGGGGCGAACATTCAGTACTTC. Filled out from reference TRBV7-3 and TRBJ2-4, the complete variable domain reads GAGVSQTPSNKVTEKGKYVELRCDPISGHTALYWYRQSLGQGPEFLIYFQGTGAADDSGLPNDRFFAVRPEGSVSTLKIQRTERGDSAVYLCASSLSGQGANIQYFGAGTRLSVL.

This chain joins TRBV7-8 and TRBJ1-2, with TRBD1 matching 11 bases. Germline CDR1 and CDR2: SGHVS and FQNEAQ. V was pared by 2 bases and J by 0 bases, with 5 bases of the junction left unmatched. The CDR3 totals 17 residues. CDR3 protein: CASSLLGTGGPNYGYTF. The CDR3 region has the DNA TGTGCCAGCAGCTTATTGGGGACAGGGGGGCCTAACTATGGCTACACCTTC.

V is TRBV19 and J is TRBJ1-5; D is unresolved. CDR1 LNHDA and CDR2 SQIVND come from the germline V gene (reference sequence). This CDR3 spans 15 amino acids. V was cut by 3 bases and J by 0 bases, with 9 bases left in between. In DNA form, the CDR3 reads TGTGCCAGTAGTATGGCACGGACTAGCAATCAGCCCCAGCATTTT. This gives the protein CASSMARTSNQPQHF. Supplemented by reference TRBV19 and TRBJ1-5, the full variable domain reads DGGITQSPKYLFRKEGQNVTLSCEQNLNHDAMYWYRQDPGQGLRLIYYSQIVNDFQKGDIAEGYSVSREKKESFPLTVTSAQKNPTAFYLCASSMARTSNQPQHFGDGTRLSIL.

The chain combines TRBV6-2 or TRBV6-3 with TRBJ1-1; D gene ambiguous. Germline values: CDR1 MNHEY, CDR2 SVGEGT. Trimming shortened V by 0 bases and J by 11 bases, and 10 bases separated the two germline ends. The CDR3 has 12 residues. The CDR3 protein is CASSYSSDGAFF. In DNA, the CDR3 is TGTGCCAGCAGTTACTCGTCGGATGGTGCTTTCTTT.

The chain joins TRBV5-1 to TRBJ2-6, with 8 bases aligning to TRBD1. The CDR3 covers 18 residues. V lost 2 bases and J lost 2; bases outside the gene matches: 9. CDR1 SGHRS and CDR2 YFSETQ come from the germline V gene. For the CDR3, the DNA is TGCGCCAGCAGCTTCGGCGACAGGGGCCCTCCTGGGGCCAACGTCCTGACTTTC. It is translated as CASSFGDRGPPGANVLTF.

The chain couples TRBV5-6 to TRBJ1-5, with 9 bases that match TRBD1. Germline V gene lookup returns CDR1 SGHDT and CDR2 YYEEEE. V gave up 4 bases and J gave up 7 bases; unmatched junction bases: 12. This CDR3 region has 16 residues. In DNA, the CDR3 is TGTGCCAGCAGCCGAACAAAGACAGGGGGTCGCCAGCCCCAGCATTTT. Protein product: CASSRTKTGGRQPQHF.

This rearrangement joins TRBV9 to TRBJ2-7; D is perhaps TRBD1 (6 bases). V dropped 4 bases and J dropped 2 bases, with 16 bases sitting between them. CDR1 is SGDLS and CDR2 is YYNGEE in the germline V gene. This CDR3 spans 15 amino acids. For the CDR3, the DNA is TGTGCCAGCAGCTTCGGACAGTTACCCACCTACGAGCAGTACTTC. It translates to CASSFGQLPTYEQYF.

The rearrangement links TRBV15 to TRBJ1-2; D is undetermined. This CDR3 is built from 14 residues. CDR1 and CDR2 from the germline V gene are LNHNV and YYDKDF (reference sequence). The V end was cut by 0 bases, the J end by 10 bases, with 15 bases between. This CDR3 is CATSRDYEGGIYTF. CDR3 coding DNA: TGTGCCACCAGCAGAGATTATGAGGGCGGGATCTACACCTTC.

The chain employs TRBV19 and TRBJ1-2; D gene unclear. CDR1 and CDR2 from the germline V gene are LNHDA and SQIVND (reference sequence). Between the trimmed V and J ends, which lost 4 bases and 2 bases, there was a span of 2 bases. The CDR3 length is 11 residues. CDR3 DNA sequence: TGTGCCAGTAGTAACAACTATGGCTACACCTTC. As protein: CASSNNYGYTF. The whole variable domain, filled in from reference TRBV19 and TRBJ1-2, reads DGGITQSPKYLFRKEGQNVTLSCEQNLNHDAMYWYRQDPGQGLRLIYYSQIVNDFQKGDIAEGYSVSREKKESFPLTVTSAQKNPTAFYLCASSNNYGYTFGSGTRLTVV.

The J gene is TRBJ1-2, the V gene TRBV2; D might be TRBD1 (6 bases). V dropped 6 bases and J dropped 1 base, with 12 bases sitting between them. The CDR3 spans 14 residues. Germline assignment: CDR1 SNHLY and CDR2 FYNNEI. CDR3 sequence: CASRAQGHNYGYTF. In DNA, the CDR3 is TGTGCCAGCAGAGCACAGGGCCATAACTATGGCTACACCTTC.

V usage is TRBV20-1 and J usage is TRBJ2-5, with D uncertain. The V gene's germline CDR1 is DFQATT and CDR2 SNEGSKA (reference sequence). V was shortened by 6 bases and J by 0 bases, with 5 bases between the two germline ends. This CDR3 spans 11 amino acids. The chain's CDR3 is CSARHQETQYF. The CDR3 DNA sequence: TGCAGTGCCCGCCACCAAGAGACCCAGTACTTC.